What follows describes a single T cell receptor (beta chain). The antigen remains unidentified. Clones were read by immunoSEQ multiplex PCR, and TCRdb kept only the in-frame ones, dropping some. The repertoire consists of 50,000 to 70,000 clones, with about four fifths occurring once and the leading ten covering around 4.7%. Trimming took off 1 base at V and 3 bases at J, with 16 bases between the two ends. The CDR3 loop spans 16 amino acids. Germline lookup yields CDR1 SGHAT and CDR2 FQNNGV. This record comes from a study of T cells in localized non-small cell lung cancer. Findings and limits, study-wide: Longer overall survival accompanied higher blood T cell density. Analysis by sequencing included only one tumor region, so heterogeneity remains possible.

The source of this sequence is a man aged 40-75 years with stage II lung adenocarcinoma. This chain uses TRBV11-2 with TRBJ2-7; tentatively, D is TRBD2 (6 bases). This sample comprised PBMCs, obtained before any cancer treatment. The CDR3 protein is CASSLVRDLLLYEQYF. The DNA of the CDR3 is TGTGCCAGCAGCTTAGTGCGGGATCTTCTCCTCTACGAGCAGTACTTC.